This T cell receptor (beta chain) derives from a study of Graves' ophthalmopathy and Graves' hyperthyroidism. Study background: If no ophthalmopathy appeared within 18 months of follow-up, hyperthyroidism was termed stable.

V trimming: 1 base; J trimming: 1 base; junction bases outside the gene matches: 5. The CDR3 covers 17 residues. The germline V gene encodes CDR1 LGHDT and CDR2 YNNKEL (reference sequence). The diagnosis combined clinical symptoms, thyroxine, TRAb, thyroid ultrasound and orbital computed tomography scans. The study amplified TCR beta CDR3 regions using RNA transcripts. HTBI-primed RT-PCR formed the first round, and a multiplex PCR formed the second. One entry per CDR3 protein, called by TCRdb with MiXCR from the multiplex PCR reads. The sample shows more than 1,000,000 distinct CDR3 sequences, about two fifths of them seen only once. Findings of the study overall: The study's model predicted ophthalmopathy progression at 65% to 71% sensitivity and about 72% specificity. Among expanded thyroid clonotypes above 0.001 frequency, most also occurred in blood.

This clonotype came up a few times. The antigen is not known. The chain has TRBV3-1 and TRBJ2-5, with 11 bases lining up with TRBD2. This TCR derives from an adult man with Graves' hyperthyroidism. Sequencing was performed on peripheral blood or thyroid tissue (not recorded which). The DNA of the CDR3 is TGTGCCAGCAGCCAAGGCGAGGGACTAGCGGTCCAAGAGACCCAGTACTTC. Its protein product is CASSQGEGLAVQETQYF.